The 30 T cell receptor beta chains given below trace back to one sample, sequenced in a study of glioma-infiltrating T cells after dendritic cell vaccination. Measured with immunoSEQ multiplex PCR; TCRdb has only the in-frame clones, and not every one. The sample shows more than 100,000 clones, roughly 79% of them seen only once. This material consisted of blood, taken before dendritic cell vaccination. Receptor source: a human donor with glioblastoma.

The chain has TRBV30 and TRBJ2-1; TRBD2 aligns across 12 bases. The CDR3 has 18 residues. The J segment lost 0 bases and the V segment lost 5 bases, leaving 11 bases of the junction unmatched. In germline, CDR1 is GTSNPN, CDR2 SVGIG (reference sequence). The CDR3 bases are TGTGCCTGGGATGGACTAGCGGGGATTTCGAGCTCCTACAATGAGCAGTTCTTC. Translated, it gives CAWDGLAGISSSYNEQFF.

This clone was detected only once. CDR3 loop: CSAQTEETQYF. CDR3 nucleotide sequence: TGCAGTGCCCAGACAGAAGAGACCCAGTACTTC. V and J are TRBV20-1 and TRBJ2-5, with TRBD1 as a possible D gene (5 bases). Trimming stripped 6 bases from V and 3 bases from J, with 8 bases between. The CDR3 is made up of 11 amino acids. From germline, CDR1 is DFQATT and CDR2 SNEGSKA (reference sequence).

This chain connects TRBV7-3 to TRBJ2-3, with D hard to call. Trimming stripped 2 bases from V and 4 bases from J, with 4 bases between. The CDR3 length is 12 residues. Germline assignment: CDR1 SGHTA and CDR2 FQGTGA. DNA for the CDR3: TGTGCCAGCAGCTTATCTTCAGATACGCAGTATTTT. Amino acids: CASSLSSDTQYF.

V is TRBV10-2 and J is TRBJ2-7; 7 bases match TRBD2. The germline V gene has CDR1 WSHSY and CDR2 SAAADI. The V and J ends lost 7 bases and 6 bases, in that order; junction bases with no gene match: 12. This CDR3 spans 14 amino acids. Here the CDR3 reads CASTPPGGPREQYF. The CDR3 region has the DNA TGCGCCAGCACCCCCCCGGGAGGCCCTCGCGAGCAGTACTTC.

The chain recombines TRBV12-5 with TRBJ1-5; 8 nucleotides align to TRBD1. The CDR3 loop spans 18 amino acids. Germline CDR1 is LGHNT and CDR2 is FRNRAP. The V and J ends lost 0 bases and 0 bases, in that order; junction bases with no gene match: 7. As DNA, the CDR3 is TGTGCTAGTGGTTTGGTACTCGGACAGGGTAATAGCAATCAGCCCCAGCATTTT. Its translation: CASGLVLGQGNSNQPQHF.

V usage is TRBV11-3 and J usage is TRBJ1-1; unclear D gene. Trimming removed 0 bases from V and 11 bases from J, with 16 bases in between. Per the germline V gene, CDR1 is SGHNT and CDR2 is YENEEA. The CDR3 extends over 14 amino acids. The CDR3 loop is CASSLDSEAAMAFF. CDR3 nucleotide sequence: TGTGCCAGCAGCTTAGATAGCGAGGCAGCAATGGCTTTCTTT.

V gene TRBV10-2 combines with J gene TRBJ2-7, with D hard to call. The ends were cut back, 3 bases at V and 4 bases at J, with 10 bases in the middle. The CDR3 runs to 13 residues. Germline lookup yields CDR1 WSHSY and CDR2 SAAADI. DNA for the CDR3: TGCGCCAGCAGTGAACCCCAGATATACGAGCAGTACTTC. This codes for CASSEPQIYEQYF.

The J gene is TRBJ2-2, the V gene TRBV19; TRBD1 matches at 12 bases. Germline CDR1 and CDR2: LNHDA and SQIVND (reference sequence). This CDR3 region has 17 residues. Unmatched junction bases numbered 5, after V lost 6 bases and J lost 0 bases. For the CDR3, the DNA is TGTGCCAGTAGCTCCGGGACAGGGGGCGCGAACACCGGGGAGCTGTTTTTT. This codes for CASSSGTGGANTGELFF.

The chain recombines TRBV7-6 with TRBJ1-4, with a possible D match to TRBD1 (5 bases). Germline CDR1 SGHVS, CDR2 FNYEAQ. Trimming pared 5 bases from V and 4 bases from J, leaving 17 bases between. This CDR3 is built from 16 residues. CDR3: CASSIHMGTHNEKLFF. CDR3 coding DNA: TGTGCCAGCAGCATACACATGGGGACTCATAATGAAAAACTGTTTTTT.

The chain combines TRBV10-3 with TRBJ1-1; no reliable D call. The CDR3 runs to 11 residues. Per the germline V gene, CDR1 is ENHRY and CDR2 is SYGVKD. V gave up 7 bases and J gave up 10 bases, with 13 bases separating them. The DNA of the CDR3 is TGTGCCATCAAAGGCCCACGGGGAGCTTTCTTT. It is translated as CAIKGPRGAFF.

The chain recombines TRBV5-4 with TRBJ1-2; 8 bases fit TRBD1. Germline values: CDR1 SGHNT, CDR2 YYREEE (reference sequence). J was trimmed by 7 bases and V by 3 bases; bases with no gene match: 8. The CDR3 covers 14 residues. CDR3 sequence reads: CASSSLGQGSGYTF. CDR3 sequence (DNA): TGTGCCAGCAGCTCCCTTGGACAGGGCTCTGGCTACACCTTC.

This chain links TRBV13 with TRBJ2-7; the D gene is possibly TRBD1 (5 bases). The V end lost 1 base, the J end lost 2 bases, and 12 bases lay between the germline ends. The CDR3 loop spans 15 amino acids. CDR1 and CDR2 (germline): PRHDT, FYEKMQ (reference sequence). As DNA, the CDR3 is TGTGCCAGCAGCTTAGCACAGGAAAAGGCCTACGAGCAGTACTTC. It codes for CASSLAQEKAYEQYF.

The V gene is TRBV28, the J gene TRBJ1-1, with D possibly TRBD1 on 6 matching bases. Germline V gene sequence: CDR1 MDHEN, CDR2 SYDVKM. This CDR3 has 16 residues. The germline V and J ends were trimmed by 5 bases and 2 bases, with 18 bases remaining between them. The DNA of the CDR3 is TGTGCCAGCAGTGAAGGGACGCGGGGGCTTAACACTGAAGCTTTCTTT. Translating it yields CASSEGTRGLNTEAFF.

This rearrangement joins TRBV19 to TRBJ1-2, with 8 bases aligning to TRBD1. The CDR3 spans 14 residues. V shed 5 bases and J 4 bases; nucleotides not matched to a gene: 6. CDR1 LNHDA and CDR2 SQIVND come from the germline V gene (reference sequence). CDR3 sequence (DNA): TGTGCCAGTAGTCTTGCAGGGACAGGCTATGGCTACACCTTC. Protein product: CASSLAGTGYGYTF. The full variable domain, its missing parts supplied by reference TRBV19 and TRBJ1-2, is DGGITQSPKYLFRKEGQNVTLSCEQNLNHDAMYWYRQDPGQGLRLIYYSQIVNDFQKGDIAEGYSVSREKKESFPLTVTSAQKNPTAFYLCASSLAGTGYGYTFGSGTRLTVV.

This chain joins TRBV7-9 and TRBJ2-3, with no clear D. The CDR3 is 12 residues long. Per the germline V gene, CDR1 is SEHNR and CDR2 is FQNEAQ (reference sequence). The germline V and J ends were trimmed by 5 bases and 3 bases, with 6 bases remaining between them. CDR3 loop: CASSRATDTQYF. DNA of the CDR3: TGTGCCAGCAGCCGTGCGACAGATACGCAGTATTTT.

This sequence joins TRBV4-2 and TRBJ2-3; TRBD2 might be the D (5 bases). The germline V gene has CDR1 LGHNA and CDR2 YNFKEQ. Between the trimmed V and J ends, which lost 1 base and 4 bases, there was a span of 15 bases. This CDR3 spans 16 amino acids. The CDR3 coding sequence is TGTGCCAGCAGCCAAGTAACGGGGAGTGAGGCAGATACGCAGTATTTT. It codes for CASSQVTGSEADTQYF.

The chain uses TRBV30 and TRBJ1-2; D ambiguous. CDR3 size: 12 residues. Germline V CDR1 and CDR2: GTSNPN, SVGIG (reference sequence). V shed 5 bases and J shed 4 bases, with 11 bases lying between them. The CDR3 DNA sequence: TGTGCCTGGGACCCCGGGGTCTATGGCTACACCTTC. Its translation: CAWDPGVYGYTF.

The V call is TRBV2, the J call TRBJ2-6, with 8 bases aligning to TRBD1. In germline, CDR1 is SNHLY, CDR2 FYNNEI. The V segment lost 8 bases and the J segment 2 bases; nucleotides outside the gene matches: 11. The CDR3 spans 17 residues. CDR3 bases: TGTGCCAGCGGGGGCAGGGGGCGCCGAACTGGGGCCAACGTCCTGACTTTC. It yields the protein CASGGRGRRTGANVLTF.

Concerning this clone: Other DNA sequences in the sample encode the same CDR3. In DNA, the CDR3 is TGTGCCTGGAGTGGGGGAGGGAACACTGAAGCTTTCTTT. Translation: CAWSGGGNTEAFF. The genes are TRBV30 and TRBJ1-1; no firm D call. Trimming took 1 base from V and 1 from J, leaving 7 bases between them. CDR1 is GTSNPN and CDR2 is SVGIG in the germline V gene (reference sequence). The length of the CDR3 is 13 residues.

CDR3 sequence (DNA): TGTGCCAGCACCTCGTACGGGAATGAGCAGTTCTTC. The encoded protein is CASTSYGNEQFF. This chain links TRBV2 with TRBJ2-1; D not resolved. The length of the CDR3 is 12 residues. In germline, CDR1 is SNHLY, CDR2 FYNNEI. V was clipped by 7 bases and J by 7 bases, with 11 bases between them. The full variable domain, its missing parts supplied by reference TRBV2 and TRBJ2-1, is EPEVTQTPSHQVTQMGQEVILRCVPISNHLYFYWYRQILGQKVEFLVSFYNNEISEKSEIFDDQFSVERPDGSNFTLKIRSTKLEDSAMYFCASTSYGNEQFFGPGTRLTVL.

The CDR3 reads CASSLRLEGADGYTF. The CDR3 DNA reads TGTGCCAGCTCACTACGGTTGGAGGGGGCTGATGGCTACACCTTC. The chain uses TRBV18 and TRBJ1-2, with 7 bases aligning to TRBD1. The V segment lost 4 bases and the J segment 6 bases; nucleotides outside the gene matches: 11. Per the germline V gene, CDR1 is KGHSH and CDR2 is LQKENI. The CDR3 sequence is 15 residues long.

The chain uses TRBV30 and TRBJ2-2, with 7 bases aligning to TRBD1. Germline CDR1 and CDR2: GTSNPN and SVGIG (reference sequence). V shed 8 bases, J shed 0 bases, and the junction held 12 bases outside the gene matches. CDR3 size: 16 residues. CDR3 amino acids: CARIDREIANTGELFF. The CDR3 nucleotides read TGTGCCCGAATTGACAGGGAAATAGCGAACACCGGGGAGCTGTTTTTT.

Concerning this clone: Different DNA sequences within this sample yield the same CDR3. This rearrangement joins TRBV7-2 to TRBJ1-2; 9 bases agree with TRBD1. J lost 5 bases, V lost 3 bases, and 1 base had no gene match. The CDR3 sequence is 13 residues long. Germline V gene lookup returns CDR1 SGHTA and CDR2 FQGNSA. The CDR3 coding sequence is TGTGCCAGCAGCTTGGGACAGGGTTATGGCTACACCTTC. This encodes CASSLGQGYGYTF.

In regard to this clone: This same CDR3 is encoded by further DNA sequences in the sample. The chain has TRBV9 and TRBJ2-1, with D perhaps TRBD2 (6 bases). The germline CDR1 and CDR2 sequences are SGDLS and YYNGEE. CDR3 length equals 17 residues. The ends were cut back, 2 bases at V and 0 bases at J, with 15 bases in the middle. The CDR3 sequence is CASSVESGSSSYNEQFF. CDR3 nucleotides: TGTGCCAGCAGCGTCGAGAGCGGGTCGAGCTCCTACAATGAGCAGTTCTTC.

V is TRBV27 and J is TRBJ2-2; 9 bases are shared with TRBD1. The V gene end was trimmed by 3 bases and the J gene end by 4 bases; junction bases not matched to a gene: 3. In germline, CDR1 is MNHEY, CDR2 SMNVEV (reference sequence). The CDR3 totals 15 residues. CDR3: CASSFRDRATGELFF. The CDR3 DNA reads as TGTGCCAGCAGTTTTCGGGACAGGGCCACCGGGGAGCTGTTTTTT.

The chain has TRBV7-9 and TRBJ1-2; D possibly corresponds to TRBD1 (6 bases). The CDR3 runs to 12 residues. Looked up from germline, CDR1 is SEHNR and CDR2 is FQNEAQ (reference sequence). Trimming removed 1 base at V and 6 bases at J, with 6 bases between. DNA for the CDR3: TGTGCCAGCAGCTTAGGGACAGATGGCTACACCTTC. Amino acid sequence: CASSLGTDGYTF.

V and J are TRBV27 and TRBJ2-3; D uncertain. V was shortened by 5 bases and J by 5 bases, with 11 bases between the two germline ends. The CDR3 has 13 amino acids. CDR1 MNHEY and CDR2 SMNVEV come from the germline V gene (reference sequence). For the CDR3, the DNA is TGTGCCAGCAGTGTCCGACTCTTAGATACGCAGTATTTT. Protein: CASSVRLLDTQYF.

The V and J genes are TRBV5-4 and TRBJ2-3, with 8 bases aligning to TRBD2. Per germline, CDR1 SGHNT and CDR2 YYREEE (reference sequence). CDR3 length equals 17 residues. V was clipped by 6 bases and J by 1 base; unmatched bases: 13. The CDR3 sequence: CASMGTTGGAGTDTQYF. As DNA, the CDR3 is TGTGCCAGCATGGGAACGACGGGGGGGGCGGGCACAGATACGCAGTATTTT.

The V and J genes are TRBV15 and TRBJ1-1; no reliable D call. Germline CDR1 is LNHNV and CDR2 is YYDKDF (reference sequence). V lost 3 bases, J lost 4 bases, and 9 bases lay in between. CDR3 size: 13 residues. CDR3 amino acids: CATSRLGATEAFF. The CDR3, as DNA: TGTGCCACCAGCAGGCTGGGAGCCACTGAAGCTTTCTTT.

J is TRBJ1-5 and V is TRBV19; perhaps TRBD1 as D (6 bases). Germline V lookup: CDR1 LNHDA, CDR2 SQIVND (reference sequence). V was cut by 3 bases and J by 4 bases, with 10 bases left in between. There are 14 residues in the CDR3. The CDR3: CASSILTGNQPQHF. CDR3 nucleotide sequence: TGTGCCAGTAGTATTTTGACAGGTAATCAGCCCCAGCATTTT.